A selection of T cell receptor beta chains follows, all from one sample in a study of cytomegalovirus exposure and HLA in healthy donors. Method: immunoSEQ multiplex PCR; TCRdb's copy keeps in-frame clones and lacks some. Of some 150,000 clones listed, approximately 79% are singletons. Material for sequencing was PBMCs. The receptors originated from a woman between 45 and 65 years old in good health and CMV-seropositive. Each CDR3 is given with its conserved first and last residue. The D gene is left open where the match is weak. Rows may omit the clone size; those that give it use once, few, many or a size class.

size	D	V	J	CDR3	DNA
NA	TRBD1	TRBV9	TRBJ2-7	CASSVAEGQPPHEQYF	TGTGCCAGCAGCGTAGCTGAGGGACAGCCTCCACACGAGCAGTACTTC
NA	NA	TRBV5-6	TRBJ1-4	CASSLGQLATNEKLFF	TGTGCCAGCAGCTTGGGACAGCTTGCAACTAATGAAAAACTGTTTTTT
NA	NA	TRBV30	TRBJ2-1	CAWSDSYNEQFF	TGTGCCTGGAGTGACAGCTACAATGAGCAGTTCTTC
NA	NA	TRBV11-1	TRBJ2-7	CASSPKARQGYEQYF	TGTGCCAGCAGCCCAAAGGCCCGTCAGGGCTACGAGCAGTACTTC
NA	NA	TRBV6-5	TRBJ1-1	CASSLITGTEAFF	TGTGCCAGCAGTCTAATCACAGGGACTGAAGCTTTCTTT
NA	NA	TRBV5-5	TRBJ1-2	CASSGRQVYGYTF	TGTGCCAGCAGCGGGCGACAGGTCTATGGCTACACCTTC
NA	NA	TRBV4-3	TRBJ2-1	CASSRQLNNEQFF	TGCGCCAGCAGCAGACAGTTGAACAATGAGCAGTTCTTC
NA	NA	TRBV30	TRBJ1-4	CAWTWKGDEKLFF	TGTGCCTGGACCTGGAAGGGGGATGAAAAACTGTTTTTT
NA	TRBD1	TRBV19	TRBJ1-1	CASNQGGNTEAFF	TGTGCCAGTAATCAGGGGGGGAACACTGAAGCTTTCTTT
NA	NA	TRBV6-6	TRBJ2-5	CASSYQYQETQYF	TGTGCCAGCAGTTACCAGTACCAAGAGACCCAGTACTTC
NA	TRBD2	TRBV5-4	TRBJ2-2	CASSPVSGGAPGELFF	TGTGCCAGCAGCCCGGTTAGCGGGGGGGCGCCCGGGGAGCTGTTTTTT
few	NA	TRBV30	TRBJ1-6	CAWSSGLANSPLHF	TGTGCCTGGAGTAGCGGGTTGGCCAATTCACCCCTCCACTTT
NA	TRBD1	TRBV30	TRBJ1-6	CAWSRRDRDSPLHF	TGTGCCTGGAGTCGCCGGGACAGGGATTCACCCCTCCACTTT
NA	NA	TRBV13	TRBJ2-7	CASSVNSYHEQYF	TGTGCCAGCAGCGTTAATAGCTACCACGAGCAGTACTTC
NA	TRBD2	TRBV7-2	TRBJ2-7	CASSPLAGASYEQYF	TGTGCCAGCAGCCCCTTGGCGGGAGCGTCCTACGAGCAGTACTTC
NA	NA	TRBV11-1	TRBJ1-1	CAAGESMNTEAFF	TGTGCCGCGGGGGAGTCGATGAACACTGAAGCTTTCTTT
NA	NA	TRBV21-1	TRBJ2-6	CASSKVGVPYSGANVLTF	TGTGCCAGCAGCAAAGTCGGGGTACCTTACTCTGGGGCCAACGTCCTGACTTTC
NA	NA	TRBV19	TRBJ1-6	CASSTAFNSPLHF	TGTGCCAGTAGTACAGCGTTTAATTCACCCCTCCACTTT
NA	TRBD1	TRBV18	TRBJ1-2	CASSGTEDYGYTF	TGTGCCAGCTCTGGGACAGAGGACTATGGCTACACCTTC
once	TRBD1	TRBV7-9	TRBJ1-2	CASIPAGQGNYGYTF	TGTGCCAGCATCCCGGCGGGACAGGGGAACTATGGCTACACCTTC
NA	NA	TRBV19	TRBJ1-5	CASSTPLGDAQHF	TGTGCCAGTAGTACCCCGCTAGGGGATGCCCAGCATTTT
NA	NA	TRBV25-1	TRBJ2-7	CASSGLYEQYF	TGTGCCAGCAGTGGACTCTACGAGCAGTACTTC
NA	NA	TRBV13	TRBJ1-5	CASSLGPKGTQPQHF	TGTGCCAGCAGCCTGGGACCAAAGGGGACACAGCCCCAGCATTTT
NA	TRBD2	TRBV2	TRBJ2-3	CASNLGLVDQDTQYF	TGTGCCAGTAACTTGGGACTAGTAGACCAAGATACGCAGTATTTT
NA	TRBD2	TRBV10-3	TRBJ2-7	CAISGKAGPSYEQYF	TGTGCCATCAGTGGGAAAGCGGGGCCCTCCTACGAGCAGTACTTC
NA	NA	TRBV19	TRBJ2-1	CASSSMTGGEQFF	TGTGCCAGTAGTTCTATGACTGGAGGTGAGCAGTTCTTC
NA	NA	TRBV11-2	TRBJ1-1	CASSLVRPGNTEAFF	TGTGCCAGCAGCTTAGTCCGACCGGGAAACACTGAAGCTTTCTTT
NA	TRBD1	TRBV4-3	TRBJ2-2	CASSFTGAGELFF	TGCGCCAGCAGCTTTACAGGGGCCGGGGAGCTGTTTTTT
NA	TRBD1	TRBV7-8	TRBJ1-1	CASSFRDSEAFF	TGTGCCAGCAGCTTCAGGGACAGTGAAGCTTTCTTT
NA	NA	TRBV18	TRBJ2-1	CASSPLTVNEQFF	TGTGCCAGCTCACCACTGACAGTCAATGAGCAGTTCTTC
once	NA	TRBV28	TRBJ1-2	CASSSPAAYGYTF	TGTGCCAGCAGTTCCCCAGCGGCCTATGGCTACACCTTC
once	TRBD1	TRBV5-1	TRBJ1-1	CASSSGTGLTEAFF	TGCGCCAGCAGCTCCGGGACAGGGTTAACTGAAGCTTTCTTT
NA	TRBD1	TRBV9	TRBJ1-6	CASSEDRGSNSPLHF	TGTGCCAGCAGCGAAGACAGGGGTAGTAATTCACCCCTCCACTTT
NA	NA	TRBV2	TRBJ1-1	CASSDPLEGGDTEAFF	TGTGCCAGCAGTGACCCGCTGGAGGGAGGGGACACTGAAGCTTTCTTT
once	NA	TRBV4-1	TRBJ2-5	CASSPGAGVPQETQYF	TGCGCCAGCAGCCCGGGGGCGGGGGTTCCACAAGAGACCCAGTACTTC
NA	NA	TRBV6-6	TRBJ2-7	CASTSRFEGDEQYF	TGTGCCAGCACCTCTCGGTTCGAGGGGGACGAGCAGTACTTC
NA	NA	TRBV21-1	TRBJ2-1	CATRSNIPYDNEQFF	TGTGCTACCCGCTCCAATATCCCCTATGACAATGAGCAGTTCTTC
NA	NA	TRBV11-2	TRBJ2-1	CASSLSSQAYNEQFF	TGTGCCAGCAGCTTATCATCCCAGGCTTACAATGAGCAGTTCTTC
NA	NA	TRBV5-1	TRBJ1-2	CASSLSDSPNYGYTF	TGCGCCAGCAGCTTGTCGGACAGCCCTAACTATGGCTACACCTTC
NA	NA	TRBV30	TRBJ1-5	CAWSAGGDQPQHF	TGTGCCTGGAGTGCGGGGGGCGATCAGCCCCAGCATTTT
NA	TRBD2	TRBV28	TRBJ2-1	CASSLTSGGALEQFF	TGTGCCAGCAGTTTAACTAGCGGGGGGGCCCTTGAGCAGTTCTTC
once	TRBD1	TRBV19	TRBJ1-5	CASSIAGTGGRNQPQHF	TGTGCCAGTAGTATCGCCGGGACAGGGGGCAGAAATCAGCCCCAGCATTTT
NA	NA	TRBV15	TRBJ2-7	CATSRSGGAYEQYF	TGTGCCACCAGCAGAAGTGGGGGGGCTTACGAGCAGTACTTC
NA	NA	TRBV5-1	TRBJ2-1	CASSLGQEYNEQFF	TGCGCCAGCAGCTTGGGACAGGAATACAATGAGCAGTTCTTC
NA	NA	TRBV7-6	TRBJ2-3	CASSLGLPDTDTQYF	TGTGCCAGCAGCTTAGGGCTCCCTGACACAGATACGCAGTATTTT
NA	NA	TRBV7-9	TRBJ2-1	CASSYAVWRKAYNEQFF	TGTGCCAGCAGCTACGCGGTGTGGAGAAAGGCTTACAATGAGCAGTTCTTC
NA	NA	TRBV7-9	TRBJ1-3	CAIQTELGNTIYF	TGTGCCATCCAGACAGAACTTGGAAACACCATATATTTT
NA	TRBD1	TRBV5-1	TRBJ2-7	CASSRDRSYEQYF	TGCGCCAGCAGCCGGGACAGATCCTACGAGCAGTACTTC